These 9 T cell receptor beta chains share one sample of origin, sequenced in a study of T-cell reconstitution after alpha-beta-depleted transplantation in children. Library preparation (for TCRbeta) was performed with unique molecular identifiers. From the PCR reads, TCRdb called clonotypes with MiXCR, one entry per CDR3 protein. The sample consists of hundreds of thousands of distinct CDR3 sequences, around 13% of them appearing once. The sample here was PBMCs, taken before TCRalphabeta/CD19-depleted stem cell transplant. The receptors were gathered from a girl under 10 years old with congenital amegakaryocytic thrombocytopenia, due to receive a stem cell transplant.

This clonotype was seen only a few times. This sequence joins TRBV28 and TRBJ2-1; 7 bases line up with TRBD1. Germline V gives CDR1 MDHEN, CDR2 SYDVKM. V was clipped by 3 bases and J by 1 base; unmatched bases: 15. The CDR3 contains 19 residues. The CDR3 sequence is CASSFLGSATGKSYNEQFF. CDR3 nucleotide sequence: TGTGCCAGCAGTTTTCTGGGCTCGGCGACAGGGAAGTCCTACAATGAGCAGTTCTTC. The whole variable domain, filled in from reference TRBV28 and TRBJ2-1, reads DVKVTQSSRYLVKRTGEKVFLECVQDMDHENMFWYRQDPGLGLRLIYFSYDVKMKEKGDIPEGYSVSREKKERFSLILESASTNQTSMYLCASSFLGSATGKSYNEQFFGPGTRLTVL.

This clonotype was seen only a few times. The CDR3 DNA sequence: TGTGCCAGCAGCGTAGATCCCAGGGACACTGAAGCTTTCTTT. It translates to CASSVDPRDTEAFF. The chain carries TRBV9 and TRBJ1-1; D is possibly TRBD1 (5 bases). The CDR3 is 14 amino acids. Per the germline V gene, CDR1 is SGDLS and CDR2 is YYNGEE. V was cut by 0 bases and J by 3 bases, with 9 bases left in between.

V usage is TRBV20-1 and J usage is TRBJ2-1, with D maybe TRBD2 (5 bases). The CDR3 extends over 19 amino acids. Germline CDR1 DFQATT, CDR2 SNEGSKA (reference sequence). V lost 6 bases, J lost 0 bases, and 27 bases lay in between. CDR3: CSALIRLINALPSYNEQFF. CDR3 sequence (DNA): TGCAGTGCCCTTATCAGACTAATTAACGCGCTCCCCTCCTACAATGAGCAGTTCTTC.

This clonotype was seen only a few times. The chain joins TRBV27 to TRBJ2-3; TRBD1 is a possible D gene (6 bases). The CDR3 has 16 residues. Germline CDR1 MNHEY, CDR2 SMNVEV (reference sequence). The ends were cut back, 7 bases at V and 3 bases at J, with 20 bases in the middle. The CDR3 loop reads CASMNRAYDWTDTQYF. CDR3 bases: TGTGCCAGCATGAACAGGGCGTACGATTGGACAGATACGCAGTATTTT.

Comments on this clonotype: A much more abundant neighbour one base away suggests this may be a read error. CDR3 protein: CASRAGGGESYQPQHF. In nucleotides, the CDR3 is TGTGCCAGCCGGGCAGGGGGCGGGGAAAGCTATCAGCCCCAGCATTTT. The rearrangement links TRBV27 to TRBJ1-5; TRBD1 matches 8 bases. J gave up 5 bases and V 8 bases, and 14 bases lay outside the gene matches. The germline gives CDR1 MNHEY, CDR2 SMNVEV (reference sequence). The CDR3 consists of 16 residues.

This clonotype was counted many times. This sequence joins TRBV3-1 and TRBJ1-1; a weak D match, TRBD1 (5 bases). The CDR3 sequence is 14 residues long. V lost 5 bases, J lost 4 bases, and 14 bases lay in between. CDR1 and CDR2 from the germline V gene are LGHDT and YNNKEL (reference sequence). CDR3 amino acids: CASSSSGFATEAFF. CDR3 DNA: TGTGCCAGCAGCAGTTCAGGGTTCGCCACTGAAGCTTTCTTT.

This clonotype has ten or more counts. The chain is built from TRBV12-3 or TRBV12-4 and TRBJ1-5, with TRBD1 identical over 7 bases. The V gene end was trimmed by 6 bases and the J gene end by 5 bases; junction bases not matched to a gene: 4. The CDR3 has 13 residues. The CDR3 bases are TGTGCCAGCAGGGGACAGAGTGATCAGCCCCAGCATTTT. Its protein product is CASRGQSDQPQHF.

This clonotype has only a few counts. The V call is TRBV5-1, the J call TRBJ1-4; D is uncertain. Germline lookup yields CDR1 SGHRS and CDR2 YFSETQ. The CDR3 has 19 residues. The V and J ends lost 0 bases and 5 bases respectively, with 23 bases between them. CDR3 sequence (DNA): TGCGCCAGCAGCTTGGCCGGCGCTACCAAGGGCTCATCGAATGAAAAACTGTTTTTT. The encoded protein is CASSLAGATKGSSNEKLFF.

This clonotype was seen only a few times. The J gene is TRBJ2-7, the V gene TRBV5-1; TRBD1 matches 11 bases. The V segment lost 1 base and the J segment 0 bases; nucleotides outside the gene matches: 9. Germline-derived CDR1 and CDR2 are SGHRS and YFSETQ. The CDR3 is made up of 18 amino acids. The CDR3 DNA follows: TGCGCCAGCAGCTTGACCGGGACAGGGGGAATAAGCTCCTACGAGCAGTACTTC. Translating it yields CASSLTGTGGISSYEQYF.